The table lists the clone carrying this TCR beta chain with many counts. Its antigen is currently unknown. These data originate in a study of T cells in Graves' hyperthyroidism and ophthalmopathy. CDR3 length: 14 amino acids. Trimming removed 4 bases at V and 1 base at J, with 11 bases between. Looked up from germline, CDR1 is SGHRS and CDR2 is YFSETQ. The source material, RNA transcripts, was used to amplify TCR beta CDR3 regions. RT-PCR in the first round (using the HTBI primer set) targeted the TCR CDR3. One entry per CDR3 protein results from TCRdb running MiXCR on the multiplex PCR reads. The profile covers under 650,000 distinct CDR3 sequences, with around 15% appearing a single time and around 4% taken by the ten largest. Findings of the study overall: The model predicted ophthalmopathy a median approximately seven months before onset.

This receptor was obtained from a woman under 40 with Graves' hyperthyroidism. The chain combines TRBV5-1 with TRBJ1-1; no clear D. Specimen: blood. CDR3 amino acids: CASSPTSGNTEAFF. CDR3 DNA sequence: TGCGCCAGCAGCCCGACCTCCGGGAACACTGAAGCTTTCTTT.